The next 14 T cell receptor beta chains were all read from a single sample in a study of shared clonotypes between healthy human individuals. TCRdb keeps only in-frame clones here, not all; method: immunoSEQ multiplex PCR. The sample lists 600,000 to 700,000 clones; roughly 72% were seen once. The sequenced material came from memory CD4+ T cells sorted from blood. The subset is: CD45RA-negative fraction. The receptor source for this set is a woman younger than 45 in good health.

The genes are TRBV28 and TRBJ1-3; TRBD1 aligns across 9 bases. Germline V CDR1 and CDR2: MDHEN, SYDVKM. V shed 6 bases and J 4 bases; nucleotides not matched to a gene: 4. The CDR3 totals 14 residues. Here the CDR3 DNA reads TGTGCCAGCAGGCAGGGACAGGGAGGAAACACCATATATTTT. Translation: CASRQGQGGNTIYF.

This chain joins TRBV28 and TRBJ2-7, with D tentatively TRBD1 or TRBD2 (6 bases each). V was shortened by 2 bases and J by 0 bases, with 14 bases between the two germline ends. The germline V gene encodes CDR1 MDHEN and CDR2 SYDVKM. The CDR3 is 16 residues long. As DNA, the CDR3 is TGTGCCAGCAGTTTACCGGGGGCGCAGAGCTCCTACGAGCAGTACTTC. It encodes CASSLPGAQSSYEQYF.

This clone was counted once. The chain uses TRBV6-5 and TRBJ1-2, with 9 nucleotides matching TRBD1. The CDR3 has 14 amino acids. Germline V gene sequence: CDR1 MNHEY, CDR2 SVGAGI. Trimming took 0 bases from V and 7 from J; bases not matched to a gene: 3. DNA for the CDR3: TGTGCCAGCAGTTACTCGGGGACAGGGCGTGGCTACACCTTC. This sequence encodes CASSYSGTGRGYTF.

This clone was seen repeatedly, ten times or more. This chain links TRBV13 with TRBJ2-1; 13 bases are a match to TRBD2. CDR3 size: 16 residues. Losses at the gene ends were 5 bases for V and 8 bases for J; bases not matched to a gene: 9. The germline gives CDR1 PRHDT, CDR2 FYEKMQ (reference sequence). The CDR3 region is CASSRRLAGGIDEQFF. The CDR3 DNA follows: TGTGCCAGCAGCCGGCGACTAGCGGGAGGTATCGATGAGCAGTTCTTC.

The V gene is TRBV11-2, the J gene TRBJ2-7; possible D gene TRBD2, 6 bases. Germline V gene data show CDR1 as SGHAT and CDR2 as FQNNGV. Deletions cut 6 bases from V and 3 bases from J, with 9 bases between. The length of the CDR3 is 12 residues. The CDR3 loop reads CASRNSGYEQYF. Here the CDR3 DNA reads TGTGCCAGCAGGAATAGCGGCTACGAGCAGTACTTC.

The chain has TRBV21-1 and TRBJ2-3. TRBV21-1 is shown as a pseudogene. This CDR3 has 14 amino acids. The CDR3 protein is CASSGSARVDTQYF. CDR3 in DNA: TGTGCCAGCAGCGGATCGGCCAGAGTAGATACGCAGTATTTT.

This clone was counted once. This rearrangement joins TRBV5-6 to TRBJ2-5; D possibly matches TRBD1 or TRBD2 (6 bases each). This CDR3 is 15 amino acids long. Trimming took off 7 bases at V and 1 base at J, with 17 bases between the two ends. CDR1 SGHDT and CDR2 YYEEEE come from the germline V gene. The CDR3 region has the DNA TGTGCCAGCTACAGCAGAGGGGGGTTCCAAGAGACCCAGTACTTC. This encodes CASYSRGGFQETQYF.

The rearrangement uses TRBV5-1 and TRBJ2-3; D remains unclear. Germline V gives CDR1 SGHRS, CDR2 YFSETQ. Trimming took 1 base from V and 6 from J, leaving 3 bases between them. The CDR3 loop spans 11 amino acids. CDR3 residues: CASSLSDTQYF. CDR3 in DNA: TGCGCCAGCAGCTTGTCCGATACGCAGTATTTT.

V gene TRBV7-2 combines with J gene TRBJ2-4, with a possible D match to TRBD1 (5 bases). From germline, CDR1 is SGHTA and CDR2 FQGNSA. V lost 5 bases, J lost 0 bases, and 11 bases lay in between. CDR3 length equals 15 residues. The CDR3, as DNA: TGTGCCAGCAGCCAGACAGTACTAGCCAAAAACATTCAGTACTTC. This gives the protein CASSQTVLAKNIQYF. The variable domain in full, with the rest retrieved from reference TRBV7-2 and TRBJ2-4, is GAGVSQSPSNKVTEKGKDVELRCDPISGHTALYWYRQSLGQGLEFLIYFQGNSAPDKSGLPSDRFSAERTGGSVSTLTIQRTQQEDSAVYLCASSQTVLAKNIQYFGAGTRLSVL.

This clone was observed a handful of times. The gene calls are TRBV14 and TRBJ2-7; possible D gene TRBD2, 5 bases. Per germline, CDR1 SGHDN and CDR2 FVKESK. Trimming cost V 3 bases and J 12 bases, with 18 bases left between them. The length of the CDR3 is 13 residues. The CDR3, as DNA: TGTGCCAGCAGCCAGGCCCTAGCCGAGGCACGGTACTTC. It yields the protein CASSQALAEARYF.

The chain employs TRBV5-1 and TRBJ1-4, with no clear D. Germline V gives CDR1 SGHRS, CDR2 YFSETQ. The V end lost 6 bases, the J end lost 7 bases, and 16 bases lay between the germline ends. CDR3 size: 14 residues. The CDR3 loop reads CASTPGTGSEKLFF. CDR3 bases: TGCGCCAGCACCCCGGGAACGGGTTCTGAAAAACTGTTTTTT.

Details on this clone: The same CDR3 also results from other DNA sequences found in this sample. The rearrangement joins TRBV7-2 to TRBJ2-5; TRBD2 matches at 7 bases. TRBJ2-7 matches the DNA end more closely, so the J call is doubtful. This CDR3 has 14 residues. CDR1 is SGHTA, CDR2 FQGNSA, per germline. CDR3 coding DNA: TGTGCCAGCAGCTTGCAGCGGGATAGCTACGAGCAGTACTTC. Residues: CASSLQRDSYEQYF.

The rearrangement links TRBV15 to TRBJ1-1, with unresolved D. The CDR3 has 17 residues. V was clipped by 0 bases and J by 5 bases, with 19 bases between them. Germline-derived CDR1 and CDR2 are LNHNV and YYDKDF (reference sequence). Here the CDR3 reads CATSREIVGQKTTEAFF. CDR3 DNA: TGTGCCACCAGCAGAGAAATCGTTGGCCAAAAAACGACTGAAGCTTTCTTT.

This clone showed up just a few times. This chain connects TRBV28 to TRBJ2-4, with D hard to call. The CDR3 has 13 amino acids. Deletions cut 1 base from V and 7 bases from J, with 8 bases between. Germline lookup yields CDR1 MDHEN and CDR2 SYDVKM. DNA of the CDR3: TGTGCCAGCAGTTTATATCCCGGGAACATTCAGTACTTC. Amino acid sequence: CASSLYPGNIQYF.